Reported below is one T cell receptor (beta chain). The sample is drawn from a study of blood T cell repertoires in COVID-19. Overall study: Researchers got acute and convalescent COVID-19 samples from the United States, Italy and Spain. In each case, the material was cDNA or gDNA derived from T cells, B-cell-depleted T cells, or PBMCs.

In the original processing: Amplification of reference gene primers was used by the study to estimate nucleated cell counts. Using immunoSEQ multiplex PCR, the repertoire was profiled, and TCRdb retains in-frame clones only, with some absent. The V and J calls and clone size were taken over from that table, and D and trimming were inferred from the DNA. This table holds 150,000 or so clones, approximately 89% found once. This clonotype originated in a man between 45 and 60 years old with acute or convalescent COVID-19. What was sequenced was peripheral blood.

CDR3 region: CASSRGWGDTGELFF. As DNA, the CDR3 is TGTGCCAGCAGCCGGGGTTGGGGGGACACCGGGGAGCTGTTTTTT. This chain uses TRBV9 with TRBJ2-2; a weak D match, TRBD2 (6 bases). The CDR3 is 15 residues long. The germline V gene has CDR1 SGDLS and CDR2 YYNGEE. The V end lost 4 bases, the J end lost 3 bases, and 13 bases lay between the germline ends.